One sample yielded the 10 T cell receptor beta chains listed below, sequenced in a study of T-cell memory formation after mild COVID-19. TCRdb itself ran the 5' RACE reads through MiXCR, one entry per CDR3 protein. Of about 210,000 distinct CDR3 sequences listed, about 10% are singletons. The specimen was PBMCs or a T cell subset sorted from them (not recorded which). These receptors were collected from a man aged 18 to 29 who had mild COVID-19 (a few samples of this study predate the infection). Cell type and time point are not known.

The chain combines TRBV5-1 with TRBJ2-1; 16 nucleotides align to TRBD2. With V trimmed by 4 bases and J by 3 bases, 16 bases remained unmatched. CDR1 is SGHRS and CDR2 is YFSETQ in the germline V gene. The CDR3 runs 21 residues. This CDR3 reads CASSTAGTSGGAGANYNEQFF. CDR3 bases: TGCGCCAGCAGCACCGCCGGGACTAGCGGGGGGGCGGGCGCCAACTACAATGAGCAGTTCTTC.

The chain links TRBV5-1 to TRBJ2-3; D remains ambiguous. The CDR3 has 14 residues. Germline CDR1 SGHRS, CDR2 YFSETQ. V was shortened by 4 bases and J by 2 bases, with 11 bases between the two germline ends. The CDR3 spells CASSIDRHTDTQYF. For the CDR3, the DNA is TGCGCCAGCAGCATCGACCGCCACACAGATACGCAGTATTTT. The full variable domain, with the rest looked up from reference TRBV5-1 and TRBJ2-3, is KAGVTQTPRYLIKTRGQQVTLSCSPISGHRSVSWYQQTPGQGLQFLFEYFSETQRNKGNFPGRFSGRQFSNSRSEMNVSTLELGDSALYLCASSIDRHTDTQYFGPGTRLTVL.

At least ten counts were recorded for this clonotype. This rearrangement joins TRBV7-2 to TRBJ2-7, with 8 bases lining up with TRBD2. With V trimmed by 7 bases and J by 6 bases, 5 bases remained unmatched. The CDR3 runs to 12 residues. Germline loops: CDR1 SGHTA, CDR2 FQGNSA. The CDR3 DNA sequence: TGTGCCAGCACCGTCGCGGGGGGCGAGCAGTACTTC. Protein sequence: CASTVAGGEQYF.

This clonotype was counted between two and nine times. This sequence joins TRBV5-1 and TRBJ1-2; D ambiguous. The V and J ends lost 0 bases and 4 bases respectively, with 13 bases between them. The length of the CDR3 is 15 residues. Germline V gives CDR1 SGHRS, CDR2 YFSETQ. The CDR3 sequence: CASSLVRVVGYGYTF. DNA of the CDR3: TGCGCCAGCAGCTTGGTCCGGGTCGTCGGCTATGGCTACACCTTC. Supplemented by reference TRBV5-1 and TRBJ1-2, the full variable domain reads KAGVTQTPRYLIKTRGQQVTLSCSPISGHRSVSWYQQTPGQGLQFLFEYFSETQRNKGNFPGRFSGRQFSNSRSEMNVSTLELGDSALYLCASSLVRVVGYGYTFGSGTRLTVV.

This clonotype has a handful of counts. This rearrangement joins TRBV18 to TRBJ2-7, with 8 bases lining up with TRBD1. CDR1 KGHSH and CDR2 LQKENI come from the germline V gene. This CDR3 has 11 amino acids. J lost 5 bases, V lost 6 bases, and 0 bases had no gene match. CDR3 nucleotide sequence: TGTGCCAGCTCGACAGGGGACGAGCAGTACGTC. It translates to CASSTGDEQYV.

V is TRBV20-1 and J is TRBJ1-2; tentative D call: TRBD1 (5 bases). Germline values: CDR1 DFQATT, CDR2 SNEGSKA (reference sequence). The CDR3 consists of 12 residues. The V end was cut by 4 bases, the J end by 3 bases, with 9 bases between. In nucleotides, the CDR3 is TGCAGTGCTAAGACAGCCGACTATGGCTACACCTTC. This encodes CSAKTADYGYTF.

The chain is built from TRBV5-1 and TRBJ1-2, with a possible D match to TRBD1 (5 bases). CDR3 length: 12 residues. Germline CDR1 is SGHRS and CDR2 is YFSETQ. The germline V and J ends were trimmed by 4 bases and 5 bases, with 9 bases remaining between them. The CDR3 bases are TGCGCCAGCAGCGGGGGAGGGTATGGCTACACCTTC. It specifies CASSGGGYGYTF.

This clonotype was seen ten or more times. The gene calls are TRBV5-1 and TRBJ2-2, with D perhaps matching TRBD2 (7 bases). Per the germline V gene, CDR1 is SGHRS and CDR2 is YFSETQ. V was pared by 2 bases and J by 0 bases, with 11 bases between. The CDR3 runs 16 residues. The CDR3 coding sequence is TGCGCCAGCAGCTTCGGCGGGGGCCCGAACACCGGGGAGCTGTTTTTT. Its translation: CASSFGGGPNTGELFF.

V gene TRBV7-9 combines with J gene TRBJ1-1; D is unclear. V was pared by 5 bases and J by 1 base, with 11 bases between. The V gene's germline CDR1 is SEHNR and CDR2 FQNEAQ (reference sequence). The CDR3 contains 14 residues. CDR3 sequence (DNA): TGTGCCAGCAGCCAACAGTGGGCGAACACTGAAGCTTTCTTT. Its translation is CASSQQWANTEAFF.

This clonotype was found a few times. V gene TRBV20-1 combines with J gene TRBJ2-1; a weak D match, TRBD2 (5 bases). Germline V gives CDR1 DFQATT, CDR2 SNEGSKA (reference sequence). This CDR3 region has 14 residues. The V end was cut by 3 bases, the J end by 8 bases, with 17 bases between. The CDR3 DNA reads TGCAGTGCTAGGGACGTGGGAGCCGGCGATGAGCAGTTCTTC. Its translation is CSARDVGAGDEQFF.